Following are 26 T cell receptor beta chains from one sample sequenced in a study of post-analysis software for immune sequencing data. Points from the study as a whole: The study found TRBV5-6, TRBV5-1 and TRBV20-1 among about five TRBV segments more frequent in patients than controls.

For these receptors, no antigen is known. Unique-molecular-identifier-tagged TCR beta cDNA libraries were used. TCRdb reprocessed the PCR reads via MiXCR and lists one record per CDR3 protein. Of fewer than 900,000 distinct CDR3 sequences listed, 35% to 55% were seen once; the top ten hold roughly 5.2%. The sequenced material came from blood. These receptor sequences come from a girl between 5 and 17 years old with multiple sclerosis.

Of note for this clonotype: One end of the junction fails to match germline, which may point to a read error. The chain employs TRBV7-3 and TRBJ1-1; 11 positions agree with TRBD1. The CDR3 sequence is 16 residues long. Per germline, CDR1 SGHTA and CDR2 FQGTGA. DNA of the CDR3: TGTGTCAGCAGCAACCTCCACGGACAGGGGGCAACTGAAGCTTTCTTT. It yields the protein CVSSNLHGQGATEAFF.

V and J are TRBV4-2 and TRBJ1-5; possibly TRBD1 for D (6 bases). This CDR3 is 15 amino acids long. Trimming cost V 1 base and J 0 bases, with 7 bases left between them. Germline lookup yields CDR1 LGHNA and CDR2 YNFKEQ. CDR3 protein: CASSQVDSSNQPQHF. CDR3 coding DNA: TGTGCCAGCAGCCAAGTGGACAGTAGCAATCAGCCCCAGCATTTT.

This clonotype was counted between two and nine times. V is TRBV7-2 and J is TRBJ2-1; 7 nucleotides line up with TRBD2. CDR1 is SGHTA and CDR2 is FQGNSA in the germline V gene. J lost 2 bases, V lost 1 base, and 5 bases had no gene match. The CDR3 runs to 16 residues. The CDR3 protein is CASSLGFGRAYNEQFF. As DNA, the CDR3 is TGTGCCAGCAGCTTAGGGTTTGGGAGGGCCTACAATGAGCAGTTCTTC.

V gene TRBV6-2 or TRBV6-3 combines with J gene TRBJ2-7, with TRBD2 identical over 9 bases. Per the germline V gene, CDR1 is MNHEY and CDR2 is SVGEGT. The CDR3 sequence is 16 residues long. The trim removed 0 bases at V and 5 bases at J, leaving 8 bases unmatched. The DNA for the CDR3 is TGTGCCAGCAGTTACTCGCTAGCGGGGAGGGCGGACGAGCAGTACTTC. Protein sequence: CASSYSLAGRADEQYF.

This clonotype has just a few counts. The rearrangement uses TRBV20-1 and TRBJ1-2; D gene unclear. The germline V gene has CDR1 DFQATT and CDR2 SNEGSKA (reference sequence). V was clipped by 2 bases and J by 8 bases, with 12 bases between them. The CDR3 length is 12 residues. The CDR3 DNA reads TGCAGTGCTAGAATCGCAGGAGGCGGCTACACCTTC. Amino acids: CSARIAGGGYTF.

Only one count was recorded for this clonotype. The V gene is TRBV4-2, the J gene TRBJ2-1, with 12 bases identical to TRBD2. The V segment lost 0 bases and the J segment 5 bases; nucleotides outside the gene matches: 5. The CDR3 contains 17 residues. CDR1 is LGHNA and CDR2 is YNFKEQ in the germline V gene. This CDR3 reads CASSQDWLAGGNNEQFF. Here the CDR3 DNA reads TGTGCCAGCAGCCAAGATTGGCTAGCGGGGGGGAACAATGAGCAGTTCTTC.

J is TRBJ2-7 and V is TRBV20-1; TRBD2 might be the D (6 bases). The CDR3 totals 15 residues. The germline gives CDR1 DFQATT, CDR2 SNEGSKA (reference sequence). With 3 bases removed from V and 0 bases from J, the gap between germline ends came to 15 bases. The CDR3 region has the DNA TGCAGTGCTAGGGTGGGCGGGACCGACTCCTACGAGCAGTACTTC. Translation: CSARVGGTDSYEQYF.

The rearrangement joins TRBV2 to TRBJ2-1; 8 bases fit TRBD2. The V gene end was trimmed by 6 bases and the J gene end by 1 base; junction bases not matched to a gene: 8. The CDR3 extends over 16 amino acids. Germline CDR1 is SNHLY and CDR2 is FYNNEI. DNA for the CDR3: TGTGCCAGCAGGGGCCCGGGACTAGAGTCCTACAATGAGCAGTTCTTC. This sequence encodes CASRGPGLESYNEQFF.

Note on this clonotype: One junction end disagrees with the germline gene, perhaps due to a read error. This chain joins TRBV7-7 and TRBJ2-2; D is unclear. This CDR3 comprises 13 residues. The germline V gene has CDR1 SSHAT and CDR2 FNYEAQ (reference sequence). The CDR3 coding sequence is TGTGCTAGCAGCTCTTTTGCGGCCGGGGAGCTGTTTTTT. Its protein is CASSSFAAGELFF.

A few counts support this clonotype. The chain combines TRBV7-6 with TRBJ2-3, with 11 bases identical to TRBD2. CDR3 length: 17 amino acids. CDR1 is SGHVS, CDR2 FNYEAQ, per germline. V shed 0 bases and J 2 bases; nucleotides not matched to a gene: 4. The CDR3 DNA sequence: TGTGCCAGCAGCTTAGCGGGACTAGCGGATTCCACAGATACGCAGTATTTT. Amino acid sequence: CASSLAGLADSTDTQYF.

This chain connects TRBV6-1 to TRBJ2-3; weak D call: TRBD2 (6 bases). This CDR3 contains 16 residues. Germline V CDR1 and CDR2: MNHNS, SASEGT. Trimming left V 6 bases short and J 4 bases short, with 20 bases between. CDR3 sequence: CASRAGTFLLSDTQYF. The DNA for the CDR3 is TGTGCCAGCAGGGCCGGGACTTTCCTACTGTCAGATACGCAGTATTTT.

V gene TRBV6-5 combines with J gene TRBJ1-1; D is unresolved. The ends were cut back, 0 bases at V and 7 bases at J, with 12 bases in the middle. This CDR3 has 14 residues. Germline CDR1 is MNHEY and CDR2 is SVGAGI. CDR3 coding DNA: TGTGCCAGCAGTTACTCGGGCGTCGAGGGTGAAGCTTTCTTT. Encoded protein: CASSYSGVEGEAFF.

This chain connects TRBV27 to TRBJ2-7; TRBD1 matches at 7 bases. This CDR3 contains 15 residues. Germline loops: CDR1 MNHEY, CDR2 SMNVEV (reference sequence). The V segment lost 6 bases and the J segment 3 bases; nucleotides outside the gene matches: 11. Written as DNA, the CDR3 is TGTGCCAGCAGCCTTCACAACAGGGGATACTACGAGCAGTACTTC. Translation: CASSLHNRGYYEQYF.

The chain has TRBV2 and TRBJ1-2, with 7 bases lining up with TRBD1. CDR3 length equals 12 residues. The V gene's germline CDR1 is SNHLY and CDR2 FYNNEI. V shed 8 bases and J 8 bases; nucleotides not matched to a gene: 8. CDR3 bases: TGTGCCAGCGGACACAGGGGCGCGGGCTACACCTTC. As protein: CASGHRGAGYTF.

The chain carries TRBV20-1 and TRBJ1-6, with a weak D call TRBD1 (5 bases). V was cut by 3 bases and J by 9 bases, with 18 bases left in between. From germline, CDR1 is DFQATT and CDR2 SNEGSKA (reference sequence). The CDR3 loop spans 15 amino acids. The CDR3 here is CSASQDRARISPLHF. As DNA, the CDR3 is TGCAGTGCTAGCCAAGACAGAGCCAGAATTTCACCCCTCCACTTT.

V gene TRBV20-1 combines with J gene TRBJ1-5, with unresolved D. The CDR3 totals 13 residues. The V end lost 1 base, the J end lost 3 bases, and 7 bases lay between the germline ends. Germline loops: CDR1 DFQATT, CDR2 SNEGSKA (reference sequence). This CDR3 is CSARGDLNQPQHF. The CDR3 bases are TGCAGTGCTAGAGGGGATCTCAATCAGCCCCAGCATTTT.

The CDR3, as DNA: TGCGCCAGCAGCTTGGTTATGGCGAACACTGAAGCTTTCTTT. It is translated as CASSLVMANTEAFF. The chain combines TRBV5-1 with TRBJ1-1; D gene ambiguous. This CDR3 comprises 14 residues. Trimming pared 0 bases from V and 1 base from J, leaving 7 bases between. Germline values: CDR1 SGHRS, CDR2 YFSETQ.

The chain carries TRBV15 and TRBJ2-5; TRBD1 agrees at 9 bases. The better agreement between TRBJ2-7 and the DNA end casts doubt on the J call. From germline, CDR1 is LNHNV and CDR2 YYDKDF (reference sequence). The CDR3 sequence is 15 residues long. In DNA form, the CDR3 reads TGTGCCACCAGCATGGACAGGGGCAAATTCTACGAGCAGTACTTC. Translation: CATSMDRGKFYEQYF.

This chain joins TRBV25-1 and TRBJ1-2, with TRBD1 matching 7 bases. Germline V gene lookup returns CDR1 MGHDK and CDR2 SYGVNS. CDR3 size: 13 residues. V was pared by 5 bases and J by 7 bases, with 7 bases of the junction left unmatched. CDR3 DNA sequence: TGTGCCAGCAGTTATTCCGGGACAGCTGGCTACACCTTC. It is translated as CASSYSGTAGYTF.

This clonotype was observed a few times. This chain links TRBV27 with TRBJ2-7; no definite D call. V lost 6 bases to trimming and J lost 3 bases, with 18 bases between them. The CDR3 length is 15 residues. Per germline, CDR1 MNHEY and CDR2 SMNVEV (reference sequence). CDR3 nucleotide sequence: TGTGCCAGCAGACTATCGGGTATCGCTATCTACGAGCAGTACTTC. Its translation: CASRLSGIAIYEQYF.

This clonotype showed up just a few times. The chain uses TRBV5-4 and TRBJ2-1, with TRBD2 identical over 8 bases. CDR1 is SGHNT, CDR2 YYREEE, per germline (reference sequence). The V segment lost 2 bases and the J segment 3 bases; nucleotides outside the gene matches: 4. This CDR3 has 15 residues. CDR3 region: CASSFRAGGYNEQFF. In DNA form, the CDR3 reads TGTGCCAGCAGCTTCCGGGCGGGAGGCTACAATGAGCAGTTCTTC.

V is TRBV20-1 and J is TRBJ2-4; D gene unclear. Near its end, the DNA agrees better with TRBJ2-7, so the J call may be wrong. CDR3 length equals 13 residues. The V gene's germline CDR1 is DFQATT and CDR2 SNEGSKA (reference sequence). In DNA form, the CDR3 reads TGCAGTGCTAGAGATGATCGAGGCCTCGAGCAGTACTTC. Translating it yields CSARDDRGLEQYF.

The chain recombines TRBV20-1 with TRBJ2-1; possible D gene TRBD2, 5 bases. The CDR3 spans 14 residues. Germline V CDR1 and CDR2: DFQATT, SNEGSKA (reference sequence). With 5 bases removed from V and 5 bases from J, the gap between germline ends came to 16 bases. CDR3 loop: CSARTSFLNNEQFF. The CDR3 nucleotides are TGCAGTGCTCGGACTTCCTTCTTAAACAATGAGCAGTTCTTC.

This chain joins TRBV15 and TRBJ2-5; D not resolved. Germline values: CDR1 LNHNV, CDR2 YYDKDF (reference sequence). The CDR3 covers 11 residues. The V gene lost 9 bases and the J gene lost 0 bases, with 5 bases spanning the gap. This CDR3 reads CATYDQETQYF. CDR3 sequence (DNA): TGTGCCACATACGACCAAGAGACCCAGTACTTC.

This clonotype was counted at least ten times. The chain joins TRBV7-8 to TRBJ2-3; 8 bases line up with TRBD1. The CDR3 is 15 residues long. V shed 3 bases, J shed 1 base, and the junction held 3 bases outside the gene matches. Per germline, CDR1 SGHVS and CDR2 FQNEAQ. CDR3 region: CASSFQGAGTDTQYF. The CDR3 region has the DNA TGTGCCAGCAGCTTCCAGGGGGCTGGCACAGATACGCAGTATTTT.

For the CDR3, the DNA is TGTGCCAGCAGCCGAGGAGTATCCTACGAGCAGTACTTC. It yields the protein CASSRGVSYEQYF. The chain joins TRBV7-8 to TRBJ2-7; no clear D gene. CDR1 and CDR2 from the germline V gene are SGHVS and FQNEAQ. The CDR3 covers 13 residues. Deletions cut 5 bases from V and 1 base from J, with 9 bases between.